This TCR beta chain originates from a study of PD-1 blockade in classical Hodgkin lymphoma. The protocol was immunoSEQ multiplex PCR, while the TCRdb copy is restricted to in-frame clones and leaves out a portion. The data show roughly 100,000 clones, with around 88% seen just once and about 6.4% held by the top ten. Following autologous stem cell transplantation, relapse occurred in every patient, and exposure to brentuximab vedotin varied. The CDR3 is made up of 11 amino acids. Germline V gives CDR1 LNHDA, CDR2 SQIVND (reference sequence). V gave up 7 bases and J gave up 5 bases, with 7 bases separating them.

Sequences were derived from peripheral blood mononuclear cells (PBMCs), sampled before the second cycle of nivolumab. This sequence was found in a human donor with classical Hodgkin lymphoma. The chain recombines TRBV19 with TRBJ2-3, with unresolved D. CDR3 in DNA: TGTGCCAGTATTACCGGAGATACGCAGTATTTT. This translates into CASITGDTQYF.